Sequencing of this TCR beta chain was carried out in a study of blood T cell repertoires in COVID-19. Across the whole study: Some COVID-19 samples were acute and others convalescent; all came from the United States, Italy and Spain. Sample material is recorded as cDNA or gDNA derived from T cells, B-cell-depleted T cells, or PBMCs.

Germline V gene sequence: CDR1 GTSNPN, CDR2 SVGIG (reference sequence). The ends lost 4 bases at V and 7 bases at J; junction bases unmatched: 11. This CDR3 is 14 amino acids long. Enrolment of Seattle patients took place during active infection, and they were followed longitudinally. TCRdb's table, derived via immunoSEQ multiplex PCR, lists solely in-frame clones and lacks some. The sample consists of around 360,000 clones, more than 75% of them appearing once. This rearrangement joins TRBV30 to TRBJ1-2, with 8 bases matching TRBD1. Sample: peripheral blood. The TCR was taken from a woman aged 25 to 39 with COVID-19, enrolled during active disease. For the CDR3, the DNA is TGTGCCTGGACCCGGACAGGGAAGGTGGGTGGCTACACCTTC. This sequence encodes CAWTRTGKVGGYTF.